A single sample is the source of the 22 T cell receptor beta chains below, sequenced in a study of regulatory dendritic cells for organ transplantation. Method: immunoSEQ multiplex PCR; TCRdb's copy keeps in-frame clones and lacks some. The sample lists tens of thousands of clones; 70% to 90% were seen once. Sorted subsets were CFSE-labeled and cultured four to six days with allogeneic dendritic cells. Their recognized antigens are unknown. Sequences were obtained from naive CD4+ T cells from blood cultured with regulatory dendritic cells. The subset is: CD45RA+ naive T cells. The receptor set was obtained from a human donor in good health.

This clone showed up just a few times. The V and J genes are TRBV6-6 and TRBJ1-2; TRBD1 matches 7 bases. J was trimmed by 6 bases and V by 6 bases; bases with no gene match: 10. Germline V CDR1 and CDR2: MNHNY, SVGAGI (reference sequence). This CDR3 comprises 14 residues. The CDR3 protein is CASRRPGDSDGYTF. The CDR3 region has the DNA TGTGCCAGCAGGCGTCCGGGGGACAGCGATGGCTACACCTTC.

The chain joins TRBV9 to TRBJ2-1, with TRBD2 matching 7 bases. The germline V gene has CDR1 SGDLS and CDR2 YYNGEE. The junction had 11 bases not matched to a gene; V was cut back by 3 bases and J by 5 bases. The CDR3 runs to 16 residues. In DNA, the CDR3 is TGTGCCAGCAGCGCCACCGGGAGGATAGAACACAATGAGCAGTTCTTC. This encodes CASSATGRIEHNEQFF. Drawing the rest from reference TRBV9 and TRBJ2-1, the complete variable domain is DSGVTQTPKHLITATGQRVTLRCSPRSGDLSVYWYQQSLDQGLQFLIQYYNGEERAKGNILERFSAQQFPDLHSELNLSSLELGDSALYFCASSATGRIEHNEQFFGPGTRLTVL.

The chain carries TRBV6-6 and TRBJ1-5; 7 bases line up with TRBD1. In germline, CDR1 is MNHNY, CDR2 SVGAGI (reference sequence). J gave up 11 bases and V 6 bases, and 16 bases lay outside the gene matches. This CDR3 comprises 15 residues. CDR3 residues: CASSSPGQVAVAQHF. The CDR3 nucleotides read TGTGCCAGCAGCAGTCCCGGACAGGTCGCGGTGGCCCAGCATTTT.

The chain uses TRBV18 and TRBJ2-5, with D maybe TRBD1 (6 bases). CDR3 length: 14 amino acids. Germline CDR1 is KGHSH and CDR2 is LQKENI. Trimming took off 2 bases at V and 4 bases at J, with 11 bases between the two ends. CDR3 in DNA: TGTGCCAGCTCACCATCGACAGGTATAGAGACCCAGTACTTC. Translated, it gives CASSPSTGIETQYF.

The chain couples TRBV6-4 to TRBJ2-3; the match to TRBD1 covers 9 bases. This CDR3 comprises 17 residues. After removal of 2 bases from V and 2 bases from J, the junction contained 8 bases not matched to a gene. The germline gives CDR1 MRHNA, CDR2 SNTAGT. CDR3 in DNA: TGTGCCAGCAGTGACCCATCCGGGACAGGGATCACAGATACGCAGTATTTT. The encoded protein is CASSDPSGTGITDTQYF.

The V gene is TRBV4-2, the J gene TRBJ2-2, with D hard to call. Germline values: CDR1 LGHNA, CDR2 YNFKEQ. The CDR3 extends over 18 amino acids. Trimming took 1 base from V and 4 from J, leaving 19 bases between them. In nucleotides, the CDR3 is TGTGCCAGCAGCCAAGCTATGACCGGCTCCCTCTTCACCGGGGAGCTGTTTTTT. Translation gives CASSQAMTGSLFTGELFF.

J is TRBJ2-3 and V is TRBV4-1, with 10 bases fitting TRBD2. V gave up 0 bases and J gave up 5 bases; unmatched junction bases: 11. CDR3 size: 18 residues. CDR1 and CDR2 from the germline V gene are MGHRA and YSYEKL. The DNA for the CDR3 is TGCGCCAGCAGCCAAGAACTCGGGACTAGCGCGGGTCGAGATACGCAGTATTTT. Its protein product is CASSQELGTSAGRDTQYF.

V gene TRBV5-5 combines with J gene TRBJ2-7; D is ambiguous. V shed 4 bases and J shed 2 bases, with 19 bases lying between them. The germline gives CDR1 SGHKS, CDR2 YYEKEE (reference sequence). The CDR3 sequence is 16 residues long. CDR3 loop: CASSEQARLEPYEQYF. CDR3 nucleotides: TGTGCCAGCAGCGAGCAGGCGAGGTTGGAACCCTACGAGCAGTACTTC.

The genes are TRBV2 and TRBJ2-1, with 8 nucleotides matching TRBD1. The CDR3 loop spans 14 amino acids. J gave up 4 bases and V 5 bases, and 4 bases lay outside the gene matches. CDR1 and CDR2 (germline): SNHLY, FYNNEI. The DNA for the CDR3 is TGTGCCAGCAGTTTTAGACAGGGGTACAATGAGCAGTTCTTC. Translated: CASSFRQGYNEQFF.

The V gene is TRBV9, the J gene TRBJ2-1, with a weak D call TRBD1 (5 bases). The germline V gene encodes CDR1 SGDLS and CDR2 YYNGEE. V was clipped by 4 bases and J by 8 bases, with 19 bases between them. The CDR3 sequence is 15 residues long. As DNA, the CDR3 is TGTGCCAGCAGCAAGACAGCCTCTTTTTACTATGAGCAGTTCTTC. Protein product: CASSKTASFYYEQFF.

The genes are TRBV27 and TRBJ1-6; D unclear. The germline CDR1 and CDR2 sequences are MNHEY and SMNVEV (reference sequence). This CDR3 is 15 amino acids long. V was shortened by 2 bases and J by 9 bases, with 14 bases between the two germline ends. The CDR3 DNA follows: TGTGCCAGCAGTTTAGTATCTGGGTCAGGTTCACCCCTCCACTTT. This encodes CASSLVSGSGSPLHF.

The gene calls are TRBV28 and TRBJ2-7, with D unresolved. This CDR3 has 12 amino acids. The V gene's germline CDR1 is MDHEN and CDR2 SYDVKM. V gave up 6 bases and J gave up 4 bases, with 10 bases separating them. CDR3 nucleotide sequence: TGTGCCAGCAGCCGCTTTGGTTACGAGCAGTACTTC. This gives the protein CASSRFGYEQYF.

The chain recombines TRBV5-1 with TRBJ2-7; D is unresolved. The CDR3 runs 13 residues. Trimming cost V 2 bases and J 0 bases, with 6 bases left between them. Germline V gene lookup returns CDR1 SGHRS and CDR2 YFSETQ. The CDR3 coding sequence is TGCGCCAGCAGCTTTAGTCGCTCCTACGAGCAGTACTTC. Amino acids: CASSFSRSYEQYF.

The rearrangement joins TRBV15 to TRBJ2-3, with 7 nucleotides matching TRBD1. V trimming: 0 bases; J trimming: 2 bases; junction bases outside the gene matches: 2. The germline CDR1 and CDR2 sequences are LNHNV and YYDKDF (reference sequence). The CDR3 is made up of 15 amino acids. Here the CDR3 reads CATSRDRGNTDTQYF. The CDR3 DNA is TGTGCCACCAGCAGAGACAGGGGGAACACAGATACGCAGTATTTT.

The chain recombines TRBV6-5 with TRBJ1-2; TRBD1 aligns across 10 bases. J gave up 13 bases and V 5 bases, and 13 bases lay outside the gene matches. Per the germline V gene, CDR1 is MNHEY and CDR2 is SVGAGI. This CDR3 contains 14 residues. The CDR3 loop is CASSPTLWGQGFTF. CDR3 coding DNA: TGTGCCAGCAGTCCCACCTTATGGGGACAGGGGTTCACCTTC.

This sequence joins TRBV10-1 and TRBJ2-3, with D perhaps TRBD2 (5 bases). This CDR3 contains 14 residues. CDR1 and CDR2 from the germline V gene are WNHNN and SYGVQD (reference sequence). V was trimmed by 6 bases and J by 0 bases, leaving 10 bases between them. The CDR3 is CASSGGTSTDTQYF. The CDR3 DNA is TGCGCCAGCAGCGGAGGTACGAGCACAGATACGCAGTATTTT.

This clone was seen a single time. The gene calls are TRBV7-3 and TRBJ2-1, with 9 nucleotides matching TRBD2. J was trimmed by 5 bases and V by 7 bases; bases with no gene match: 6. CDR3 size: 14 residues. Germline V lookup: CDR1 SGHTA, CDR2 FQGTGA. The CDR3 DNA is TGTGCCAGCAAGGCGACTAGCGGAAACAATGAGCAGTTCTTC. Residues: CASKATSGNNEQFF.

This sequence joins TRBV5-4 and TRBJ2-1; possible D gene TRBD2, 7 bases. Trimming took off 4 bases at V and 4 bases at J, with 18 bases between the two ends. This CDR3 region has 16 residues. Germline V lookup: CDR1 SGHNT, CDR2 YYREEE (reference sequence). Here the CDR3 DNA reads TGTGCCAGCAGCGAGGGGAGCGGGACATTATACAATGAGCAGTTCTTC. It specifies CASSEGSGTLYNEQFF.

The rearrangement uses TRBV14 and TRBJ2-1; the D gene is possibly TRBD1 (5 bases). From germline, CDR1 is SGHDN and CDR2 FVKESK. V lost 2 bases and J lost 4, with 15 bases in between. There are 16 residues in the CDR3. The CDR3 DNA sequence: TGTGCCAGCAGCCAAAAAAGGAATGCAGGGTACAATGAGCAGTTCTTC. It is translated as CASSQKRNAGYNEQFF.

CDR3 amino acids: CASSQDRGPGGQPQHF. The CDR3 bases are TGCGCCAGCAGCCAAGATCGGGGTCCAGGGGGTCAGCCCCAGCATTTT. The chain couples TRBV4-3 to TRBJ1-5; 7 bases match TRBD1. CDR1 and CDR2 from the germline V gene are LGHNA and YSLEER. Trimming removed 0 bases from V and 6 bases from J; junction bases left unmatched: 8. The CDR3 is made up of 16 amino acids.

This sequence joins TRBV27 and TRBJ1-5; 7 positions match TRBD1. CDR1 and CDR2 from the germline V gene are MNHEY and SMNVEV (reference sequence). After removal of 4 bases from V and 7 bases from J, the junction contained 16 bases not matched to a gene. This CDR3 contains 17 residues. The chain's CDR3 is CASSYGGQTLFSQPQHF. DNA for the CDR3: TGTGCCAGCAGTTATGGGGGACAGACATTATTCTCACAGCCCCAGCATTTT.

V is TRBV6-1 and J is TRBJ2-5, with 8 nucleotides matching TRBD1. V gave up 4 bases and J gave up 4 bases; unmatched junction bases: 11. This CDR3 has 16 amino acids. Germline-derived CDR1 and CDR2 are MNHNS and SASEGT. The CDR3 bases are TGTGCCAGCAGTGCCTGGACAGGGAGGCTCACAGAGACCCAGTACTTC. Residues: CASSAWTGRLTETQYF.